This passage covers 28 T cell receptor beta chains from one sample sequenced in a study of blood T cell repertoires in COVID-19. Measured with immunoSEQ multiplex PCR; TCRdb has only the in-frame clones, and not every one. The data show a few hundred thousand clones, with 80% to 90% seen just once and 10% held by the top ten. The sample consisted of peripheral blood. These receptors were obtained from a woman of 80 years or more with acute or convalescent COVID-19.

The chain combines TRBV28 with TRBJ2-1; 13 nucleotides line up with TRBD2. Germline lookup yields CDR1 MDHEN and CDR2 SYDVKM. This CDR3 has 16 amino acids. V was clipped by 5 bases and J by 9 bases; unmatched bases: 10. The CDR3 is CASSPRLAGGRSEQFF. DNA for the CDR3: TGTGCCAGCAGTCCGCGACTAGCGGGAGGCCGAAGTGAGCAGTTCTTC.

This rearrangement joins TRBV7-2 to TRBJ2-3, with TRBD2 matching over 7 bases. CDR3 length: 14 amino acids. Per the germline V gene, CDR1 is SGHTA and CDR2 is FQGNSA. V lost 5 bases, J lost 4 bases, and 6 bases stayed unmatched. CDR3 sequence reads: CASSSGIGADTQYF. CDR3 nucleotide sequence: TGTGCCAGCAGCAGCGGGATTGGGGCAGATACGCAGTATTTT.

The rearrangement uses TRBV19 and TRBJ1-5; D is unclear. CDR3 length equals 15 residues. V lost 7 bases and J lost 0, with 13 bases in between. Germline V gene data show CDR1 as LNHDA and CDR2 as SQIVND (reference sequence). This chain's CDR3 is CASKEITYSNQPQHF. In DNA form, the CDR3 reads TGTGCCAGTAAGGAGATTACTTATAGCAATCAGCCCCAGCATTTT.

The chain has TRBV18 and TRBJ1-4, with D uncertain. The CDR3 sequence is 15 residues long. The germline V gene encodes CDR1 KGHSH and CDR2 LQKENI. V was shortened by 5 bases and J by 0 bases, with 10 bases between the two germline ends. CDR3 nucleotides: TGTGCCAGCTCAGAGCCCGGGACAACTAATGAAAAACTGTTTTTT. This sequence encodes CASSEPGTTNEKLFF. Using reference TRBV18 and TRBJ1-4 for the parts outside the CDR3, the full variable domain is NAGVMQNPRHLVRRRGQEARLRCSPMKGHSHVYWYRQLPEEGLKFMVYLQKENIIDESGMPKERFSAEFPKEGPSILRIQQVVRGDSAAYFCASSEPGTTNEKLFFGSGTQLSVL.

CDR3 DNA: TGCGCCAGCAGTGAGGAACAGGGACCCTACGAGCAGTACTTC. Translated: CASSEEQGPYEQYF. The chain joins TRBV10-1 to TRBJ2-7, with D perhaps TRBD1 (6 bases). Germline-derived CDR1 and CDR2 are WNHNN and SYGVQD (reference sequence). Deletions cut 2 bases from V and 2 bases from J, with 10 bases between. CDR3 length equals 14 residues.

The V call is TRBV6-5, the J call TRBJ2-1; TRBD2 matches at 11 bases. Germline V gene data show CDR1 as MNHEY and CDR2 as SVGAGI. The CDR3 totals 15 residues. V shed 10 bases, J shed 0 bases, and the junction held 5 bases outside the gene matches. The CDR3: CATSGTSGSYNEQFF. In DNA, the CDR3 is TGTGCCACCTCGGGGACTAGCGGCTCCTACAATGAGCAGTTCTTC.

This clone was counted a single time. This chain joins TRBV3-1 (or the pseudogene TRBV3-2) and TRBJ2-5; maybe TRBD2 (5 bases). Germline lookup yields CDR1 LGHDT and CDR2 YNNKEL (reference sequence). The CDR3 is 11 amino acids. The ends were cut back, 4 bases at V and 5 bases at J, with 5 bases in the middle. CDR3 region: CASSRGETQYF. The CDR3 nucleotides are TGTGCCAGCAGCCGAGGGGAGACCCAGTACTTC.

The chain uses TRBV3-1 (or the pseudogene TRBV3-2) and TRBJ2-7; 13 nucleotides match TRBD2. In germline, CDR1 is LGHDT, CDR2 YNNKEL (reference sequence). Trimming removed 2 bases from V and 0 bases from J; junction bases left unmatched: 10. The CDR3 sequence is 19 residues long. The CDR3 DNA is TGTGCCAGCAGCCAACCGCGAGGGACTAGCGGGGCCAGCTCCTACGAGCAGTACTTC. Translation: CASSQPRGTSGASSYEQYF.

The rearrangement uses TRBV10-2 and TRBJ2-5; a possible D gene is TRBD1 (6 bases). Germline V CDR1 and CDR2: WSHSY, SAAADI. The V end lost 10 bases, the J end lost 4 bases, and 19 bases lay between the germline ends. The CDR3 totals 14 residues. The CDR3 sequence: CATKGEGVGETQYF. DNA for the CDR3: TGCGCCACCAAAGGCGAGGGGGTGGGAGAGACCCAGTACTTC.

The chain has TRBV19 and TRBJ1-2; D is undetermined. Trimming took 1 base from V and 8 from J, leaving 14 bases between them. This CDR3 spans 14 amino acids. Germline V lookup: CDR1 LNHDA, CDR2 SQIVND (reference sequence). The CDR3 is CASSIVRSFVGYTF. The CDR3 nucleotides read TGTGCCAGTAGTATAGTCCGGTCCTTCGTCGGCTACACCTTC.

This clone was observed once. The chain recombines TRBV14 with TRBJ2-5; TRBD2 agrees at 7 bases. The germline V gene has CDR1 SGHDN and CDR2 FVKESK. J lost 4 bases, V lost 1 base, and 6 bases had no gene match. The CDR3 is 15 amino acids. CDR3 nucleotide sequence: TGTGCCAGCAGCCAAGTCGTGGGAGGGCTAGAGACCCAGTACTTC. As protein: CASSQVVGGLETQYF.

The chain is built from TRBV11-2 and TRBJ1-4; no reliable D call. The V gene lost 1 base and the J gene lost 7 bases, with 7 bases spanning the gap. Germline V gene data show CDR1 as SGHAT and CDR2 as FQNNGV. This CDR3 comprises 13 residues. CDR3 coding DNA: TGTGCCAGCAGCTTAGCGGGTATTGAAAAACTGTTTTTT. Translated: CASSLAGIEKLFF.

This chain links TRBV15 with TRBJ2-3; TRBD2 matches at 8 bases. This CDR3 comprises 16 residues. The germline gives CDR1 LNHNV, CDR2 YYDKDF (reference sequence). V lost 5 bases, J lost 5 bases, and 12 bases stayed unmatched. This CDR3 reads CATSWGGREVGDTQYF. DNA for the CDR3: TGTGCCACCAGCTGGGGGGGGCGGGAGGTTGGAGATACGCAGTATTTT.

This clone came up many times. This rearrangement joins TRBV6-6 to TRBJ2-1, with 12 bases lining up with TRBD2. V shed 5 bases and J 16 bases; nucleotides not matched to a gene: 6. This CDR3 is built from 12 residues. Per the germline V gene, CDR1 is MNHNY and CDR2 is SVGAGI (reference sequence). The CDR3 sequence: CASSPSGGAHFF. The CDR3 nucleotides read TGTGCCAGCAGTCCTAGCGGGGGGGCGCATTTCTTC.

This chain connects TRBV6-5 to TRBJ1-1; 8 bases map to TRBD1. The CDR3 consists of 14 residues. Trimming removed 7 bases from V and 5 bases from J; junction bases left unmatched: 9. Germline CDR1 and CDR2: MNHEY and SVGAGI. The DNA for the CDR3 is TGTGCCAGCATCAACCCAGGGGGCAGGACTGAAGCTTTCTTT. Amino acids: CASINPGGRTEAFF.

This chain joins TRBV19 and TRBJ1-1; weak D call: TRBD1 (5 bases). The CDR3 has 17 residues. The germline gives CDR1 LNHDA, CDR2 SQIVND (reference sequence). With 6 bases removed from V and 0 bases from J, the gap between germline ends came to 20 bases. The CDR3 spells CASRRTGGGALNTEAFF. DNA for the CDR3: TGTGCCAGTAGGAGAACCGGGGGAGGGGCTCTGAACACTGAAGCTTTCTTT.

This chain links TRBV9 with TRBJ1-2, with a tentative D call TRBD1 (5 bases). This CDR3 is built from 13 residues. The ends were cut back, 2 bases at V and 9 bases at J, with 14 bases in the middle. Germline loops: CDR1 SGDLS, CDR2 YYNGEE. CDR3 amino acids: CASSVPGGSRYTF. CDR3 DNA: TGTGCCAGCAGCGTCCCCGGGGGGAGCCGCTACACCTTC.

The chain has TRBV7-9 and TRBJ2-5, with D hard to call. With 3 bases removed from V and 3 bases from J, the gap between germline ends came to 8 bases. The germline V gene has CDR1 SEHNR and CDR2 FQNEAQ (reference sequence). This CDR3 spans 13 amino acids. CDR3 bases: TGTGCCAGCAGCTTCGGCGGTGAAGAGACCCAGTACTTC. As protein: CASSFGGEETQYF.

This clone occurred a few times. This rearrangement joins TRBV6-2 or TRBV6-3 to TRBJ2-7; perhaps TRBD1 as D (5 bases). Germline V gene data show CDR1 as MNHEY and CDR2 as SVGEGT. V shed 0 bases and J shed 1 base, with 16 bases lying between them. The CDR3 totals 17 residues. In nucleotides, the CDR3 is TGTGCCAGCAGTTACTCTCGACAGCCAATTATTTCCTACGAGCAGTACTTC. Its protein product is CASSYSRQPIISYEQYF.

This rearrangement joins TRBV5-1 to TRBJ2-5, with a possible D match to TRBD1 (6 bases). Trimming cost V 5 bases and J 5 bases, with 13 bases left between them. This CDR3 has 13 amino acids. CDR1 SGHRS and CDR2 YFSETQ come from the germline V gene. The CDR3 loop reads CASSQGLGETQYF. Here the CDR3 DNA reads TGCGCCAGCAGTCAGGGGCTTGGGGAGACCCAGTACTTC.

The chain recombines TRBV7-2 with TRBJ2-1; TRBD2 aligns across 7 bases. The germline V gene encodes CDR1 SGHTA and CDR2 FQGNSA. The CDR3 is 15 amino acids. V lost 1 base to trimming and J lost 4 bases; unmatched junction nucleotides: 4. The CDR3 DNA reads TGTGCCAGCAGCTTAGACGGGAGGATTTACAATGAGCAGTTCTTC. It is translated as CASSLDGRIYNEQFF.

This clone was found a few times. V usage is TRBV30 and J usage is TRBJ1-1, with TRBD1 matching over 9 bases. The CDR3 is 13 amino acids. The J segment lost 10 bases and the V segment lost 0 bases, leaving 6 bases of the junction unmatched. Per germline, CDR1 GTSNPN and CDR2 SVGIG (reference sequence). The CDR3 DNA follows: TGTGCCTGGAGTGTAGGGGGACAGGGAGCAGCTTTCTTT. The encoded protein is CAWSVGGQGAAFF.

The chain recombines TRBV19 with TRBJ1-1; D gene ambiguous. The CDR3 spans 13 residues. The V end was cut by 3 bases, the J end by 4 bases, with 9 bases between. The germline V gene has CDR1 LNHDA and CDR2 SQIVND (reference sequence). The CDR3 loop is CASSMQRGTEAFF. For the CDR3, the DNA is TGTGCCAGTAGTATGCAGAGAGGCACTGAAGCTTTCTTT.

The CDR3 nucleotides are TGTGCCAGCAGTCCACCCGGGACAGGGGTCGAGCAGTACTTC. Translated, it gives CASSPPGTGVEQYF. The chain recombines TRBV6-5 with TRBJ2-7; TRBD1 aligns across 10 bases. Germline CDR1 and CDR2: MNHEY and SVGAGI. The CDR3 covers 14 residues. The junction had 7 bases not matched to a gene; V was cut back by 5 bases and J by 6 bases.

The chain is built from TRBV5-8 and TRBJ2-2, with TRBD2 matching over 10 bases. The length of the CDR3 is 17 residues. Per the germline V gene, CDR1 is SGHTS and CDR2 is YDEGEE. V shed 4 bases and J 4 bases; nucleotides not matched to a gene: 10. This CDR3 is CASSQPLAGAFTGELFF. CDR3 in DNA: TGTGCCAGCAGCCAACCCCTAGCGGGGGCGTTCACCGGGGAGCTGTTTTTT.

In its sample, this clone was seen once. V is TRBV6-2 or TRBV6-3 and J is TRBJ1-1, with 10 bases matching TRBD1. The V gene's germline CDR1 is MNHEY and CDR2 SVGEGT. V was clipped by 6 bases and J by 0 bases; unmatched bases: 7. The CDR3 totals 16 residues. This CDR3 reads CASSSGTGDMNTEAFF. CDR3 coding DNA: TGTGCCAGCAGCTCCGGGACAGGGGACATGAACACTGAAGCTTTCTTT.

The V gene is TRBV11-2, the J gene TRBJ2-5; D gene ambiguous. Trimming took off 2 bases at V and 2 bases at J, with 6 bases between the two ends. The germline CDR1 and CDR2 sequences are SGHAT and FQNNGV. This CDR3 is 13 amino acids long. The DNA of the CDR3 is TGTGCCAGCAGCTTACAACAGCAAGAGACCCAGTACTTC. It codes for CASSLQQQETQYF.

CDR3 nucleotide sequence: TGCGCCAGCAGTGAGTCTTACGGGACAGGCTTCAATGAGCAGTTCTTC. It is translated as CASSESYGTGFNEQFF. The chain links TRBV10-1 to TRBJ2-1; 8 nucleotides align to TRBD1. J gave up 6 bases and V 0 bases, and 7 bases lay outside the gene matches. This CDR3 contains 16 residues. The germline CDR1 and CDR2 sequences are WNHNN and SYGVQD (reference sequence).